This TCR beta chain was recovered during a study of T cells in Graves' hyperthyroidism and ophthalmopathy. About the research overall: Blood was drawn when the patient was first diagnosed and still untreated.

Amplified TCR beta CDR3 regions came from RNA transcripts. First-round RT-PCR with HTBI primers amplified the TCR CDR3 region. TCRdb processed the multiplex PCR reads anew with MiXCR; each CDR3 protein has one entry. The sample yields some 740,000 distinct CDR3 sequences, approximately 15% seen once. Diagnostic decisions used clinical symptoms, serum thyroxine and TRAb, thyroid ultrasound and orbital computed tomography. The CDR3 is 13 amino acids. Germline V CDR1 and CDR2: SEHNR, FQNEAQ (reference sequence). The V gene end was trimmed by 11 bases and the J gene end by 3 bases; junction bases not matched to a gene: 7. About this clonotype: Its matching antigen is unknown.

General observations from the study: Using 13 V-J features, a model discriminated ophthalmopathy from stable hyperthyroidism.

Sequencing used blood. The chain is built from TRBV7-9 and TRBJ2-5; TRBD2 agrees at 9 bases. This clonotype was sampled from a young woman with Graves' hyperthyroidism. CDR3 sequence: CASGASGEETQYF. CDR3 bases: TGTGCCTCCGGGGCTAGCGGGGAAGAGACCCAGTACTTC.